The rows below give T cell receptor beta chains drawn from one sample of a study of sequential checkpoint blockade in melanoma. Using immunoSEQ multiplex PCR, the repertoire was profiled, and TCRdb retains in-frame clones only, with some absent. The repertoire consists of 12,000 or so clones, with 65% to 85% occurring once and the leading ten covering 7.5%. The material was CD8+ T cells sorted from blood (inferred from file names), obtained from a patient given nivolumab and ipilimumab in sequence. These receptors all stem from a human donor with melanoma. The CDR3 runs from the conserved cysteine through the conserved F or W. D genes are given only for firm matches. Only some rows state a clone size, as once, few, many or a class for expanded clones.

15	TRBV28	TRBJ1-5	-	TRBD1	CASSSGQVSNQPQHF	TGTGCCAGCAGTTCAGGACAGGTTAGCAATCAGCCCCAGCATTTT
16	TRBV27	TRBJ2-2	once	-	CASSLSSGSGTGELFF	TGTGCCAGCAGTTTATCCTCAGGGTCAGGCACCGGGGAGCTGTTTTTT
14	TRBV27	TRBJ2-7	-	-	CASSPAAITYEQYF	TGTGCCAGCAGTCCCGCAGCGATCACCTACGAGCAGTACTTC
13	TRBV27	TRBJ2-7	-	-	CASSSGQLYEQYF	TGTGCCAGCAGTTCTGGACAGCTGTACGAGCAGTACTTC
14	TRBV10-1	TRBJ1-1	-	TRBD1	CASSGTGMDTEAFF	TGCGCCAGCAGCGGGACAGGGATGGACACTGAAGCTTTCTTT
14	TRBV5-1	TRBJ2-1	-	TRBD2	CASSRTSSYNEQFF	TGCGCCAGCAGCCGGACTAGCTCCTACAATGAGCAGTTCTTC
15	TRBV7-9	TRBJ1-2	-	TRBD1	CASSSPGQPLVGYTF	TGTGCCAGCAGCTCTCCGGGACAGCCACTAGTGGGCTACACCTTC
16	TRBV27	TRBJ2-2	once	TRBD1	CASSSAGTGETGELFF	TGTGCCAGCAGTTCGGCCGGGACAGGGGAAACCGGGGAGCTGTTTTTT
15	TRBV11-2	TRBJ2-5	-	TRBD1	CASSLEGGGQETQYF	TGTGCCAGCAGCTTAGAAGGGGGCGGGCAAGAGACCCAGTACTTC
14	TRBV10-2	TRBJ2-7	-	-	CASSRDGQSYEQYF	TGCGCCAGCAGCAGGGATGGACAGAGTTACGAGCAGTACTTC
14	TRBV19	TRBJ2-7	-	-	CASSSGDGSYEQYF	TGTGCCAGTAGTTCGGGGGACGGATCCTACGAGCAGTACTTC
20	TRBV4-2	TRBJ2-2	-	TRBD2	CASSQVRLGAGGPGFGELFF	TGTGCCAGCAGCCAAGTCCGCCTTGGAGCGGGAGGGCCTGGTTTCGGGGAGCTGTTTTTT
15	TRBV4-1	TRBJ1-1	-	TRBD1	CASSQDPGGNTEAFF	TGCGCCAGCAGCCAAGATCCAGGGGGGAACACTGAAGCTTTCTTT
16	TRBV29-1	TRBJ1-2	once	-	CSVEAPNPRVDYGYTF	TGCAGCGTTGAAGCCCCCAACCCCAGGGTGGACTATGGCTACACCTTC
11	TRBV29-1	TRBJ1-5	-	-	CSPNETQPQHF	TGCAGCCCAAACGAAACACAGCCCCAGCATTTT
14	TRBV27	TRBJ2-1	-	TRBD2	CASSLLAGYNEQFF	TGTGCCAGCAGTCTTCTAGCGGGGTACAATGAGCAGTTCTTC
15	TRBV28	TRBJ2-1	-	-	CASSLWQSSYNEQFF	TGTGCCAGCAGTTTGTGGCAGTCAAGCTACAATGAGCAGTTCTTC
12	TRBV11-2	TRBJ2-7	few	-	CASSLGPLEQYF	TGTGCCAGCAGCTTAGGGCCCCTGGAGCAGTACTTC
12	TRBV6-5	TRBJ1-2	-	TRBD1	CASSFDRVFYTF	TGTGCCAGCAGTTTCGACAGGGTCTTCTACACCTTC
15	TRBV19	TRBJ2-2	-	TRBD1	CASSIATGLFQELFF	TGTGCCAGTAGTATAGCGACAGGGCTTTTTCAGGAGCTGTTTTTT
18	TRBV28	TRBJ1-6	-	TRBD1	CASSYLLTGGANNSPLHF	TGTGCCAGCAGTTACCTATTGACAGGGGGAGCAAATAATTCACCCCTCCACTTT
14	TRBV2	TRBJ1-4	-	-	CASKVEAGREKLFF	TGTGCCAGCAAGGTAGAGGCAGGGCGCGAAAAACTGTTTTTT
17	TRBV27	TRBJ1-1	-	-	CASSYRGGAGSFPEAFF	TGTGCCAGCAGTTATAGGGGGGGGGCAGGGAGCTTCCCCGAAGCTTTCTTT
17	TRBV28	TRBJ1-6	few	TRBD1	CASSLLSGGSYNSPLHF	TGTGCCAGCAGTTTATTGTCAGGGGGCTCCTATAATTCACCCCTCCACTTT
17	TRBV12-5	TRBJ1-1	-	TRBD1	CASGFDKGQASNTEAFF	TGTGCTAGTGGTTTTGACAAAGGACAGGCGTCGAACACTGAAGCTTTCTTT
15	TRBV29-1	TRBJ1-2	-	-	CSTESRTTSDYGYTF	TGCAGCACCGAATCGCGGACAACGAGTGACTATGGCTACACCTTC
14	TRBV25-1	TRBJ2-1	-	-	CASSRVSSYNEQFF	TGTGCCAGCAGCAGGGTTTCATCTTACAATGAGCAGTTCTTC
13	TRBV2	TRBJ2-7	-	-	CASKGAVSYEQYF	TGTGCCAGCAAGGGAGCCGTCTCCTACGAGCAGTACTTC
14	TRBV6-6	TRBJ2-7	-	-	CASSPVFGLYEQYF	TGTGCCAGCAGCCCCGTCTTCGGTCTCTACGAGCAGTACTTC
14	TRBV27	TRBJ1-5	-	-	CASSLSGEGQPQHF	TGTGCCAGCAGTTTATCAGGGGAGGGTCAGCCCCAGCATTTT
17	TRBV5-1	TRBJ2-3	-	TRBD2	CASSSLAGGPSTDTQYF	TGCGCCAGCAGCTCCCTAGCGGGGGGGCCGAGCACAGATACGCAGTATTTT
14	TRBV6-6	TRBJ1-1	-	TRBD1	CASKAGGGNTEAFF	TGTGCCAGCAAGGCAGGGGGTGGGAACACTGAAGCTTTCTTT
15	TRBV5-6	TRBJ2-5	-	-	CASSFQAAIGETQYF	TGTGCCAGCAGCTTTCAAGCGGCTATCGGGGAGACCCAGTACTTC
12	TRBV28	TRBJ1-1	-	-	CASYRTNTEAFF	TGTGCCAGCTACAGGACCAACACTGAAGCTTTCTTT
16	TRBV28	TRBJ1-5	-	TRBD1	CASVDPGQGISQPQHF	TGTGCCAGCGTAGATCCGGGACAGGGGATCTCTCAGCCCCAGCATTTT
15	TRBV11-1	TRBJ2-1	-	TRBD2	CASSFQAGSRDEQFF	TGTGCCAGCAGCTTCCAAGCGGGATCAAGGGATGAGCAGTTCTTC
15	TRBV5-6	TRBJ2-1	-	-	CASSLGAGPYNEQFF	TGTGCCAGCAGCTTGGGGGCAGGGCCCTACAATGAGCAGTTCTTC
15	TRBV6-6	TRBJ1-2	-	-	CASSFAREANYGYTF	TGTGCCAGCAGTTTCGCCCGGGAAGCTAACTATGGCTACACCTTC
16	TRBV4-1	TRBJ1-2	-	-	CASSQDERGSNYGYTF	TGCGCCAGCAGCCAAGATGAGAGGGGGAGCAACTATGGCTACACCTTC
15	TRBV6-4	TRBJ2-3	-	TRBD2	CASSDRAGGTDTQYF	TGTGCCAGCAGTGACCGAGCGGGGGGCACAGATACGCAGTATTTT
15	TRBV9	TRBJ1-3	-	TRBD1	CASSDTGGGGNTIYF	TGTGCCAGCAGCGATACAGGGGGCGGTGGAAACACCATATATTTT
14	TRBV19	TRBJ2-7	-	-	CASSIFLGDYEQYF	TGTGCCAGTAGTATATTTCTCGGAGACTACGAGCAGTACTTC
15	TRBV4-1	TRBJ2-5	-	TRBD2	CASSQGLAVQETQYF	TGCGCCAGCAGCCAAGGACTAGCGGTCCAAGAGACCCAGTACTTC
14	TRBV6-6	TRBJ2-2	-	-	CARRWNWNTGELFF	TGTGCCAGGAGGTGGAACTGGAACACCGGGGAGCTGTTTTTT
15	TRBV27	TRBJ1-5	-	-	CASSLFQGGNQPQHF	TGTGCCAGCAGTTTGTTCCAGGGTGGTAATCAGCCCCAGCATTTT
14	TRBV7-9	TRBJ1-4	-	-	CASSLGPTNEKLFF	TGTGCCAGCAGCTTAGGGCCAACTAATGAAAAACTGTTTTTT
19	TRBV4-1	TRBJ2-1	-	TRBD2	CASSQEGSGIDSSYNEQFF	TGCGCCAGCAGCCAAGAAGGTAGCGGGATCGATTCCTCCTACAATGAGCAGTTCTTC
15	TRBV27	TRBJ2-1	-	TRBD1	CASRPTGTGYNEQFF	TGTGCCAGCAGACCTACCGGGACAGGCTACAATGAGCAGTTCTTC
14	TRBV7-2	TRBJ2-1	-	TRBD2	CASSRAGTNNEQFF	TGTGCCAGCAGCCGAGCCGGGACTAACAATGAGCAGTTCTTC
13	TRBV14	TRBJ2-5	-	TRBD2	CASSPGGRSPQYF	TGTGCCAGCAGCCCTGGCGGGAGATCCCCCCAGTACTTC
15	TRBV4-1	TRBJ2-3	-	-	CASSRSPGVTDTQYF	TGCGCCAGCAGCCGAAGTCCGGGGGTCACAGATACGCAGTATTTT
15	TRBV7-2	TRBJ2-1	few	TRBD1	CASSHDRGSYNEQFF	TGTGCCAGCAGCCACGACAGGGGCTCCTACAATGAGCAGTTCTTC
12	TRBV27	TRBJ2-7	few	-	CASAVDRYEQYF	TGTGCCAGCGCGGTTGATAGGTACGAGCAGTACTTC
12	TRBV5-1	TRBJ2-5	-	-	CASSLSEETQYF	TGCGCCAGCAGCTTGTCCGAAGAGACCCAGTACTTC
13	TRBV19	TRBJ2-1	-	-	CASSMGELNEQFF	TGTGCCAGTAGTATGGGAGAGCTTAATGAGCAGTTCTTC